This T cell receptor beta chain was found in a study of blood T cell repertoires in COVID-19 (TCRdb year 2020). The study in broad terms: Samples covering the acute and convalescent phases of COVID-19 were provided by collaborators in the United States, Italy and Spain. The prospective study material was composed of cDNA or gDNA derived from T cells, B-cell-depleted T cells, or PBMCs. Subjects who had been exposed to COVID-19, were actively infected with it, or had recovered from it provided the deeply sampled blood TCRbeta repertoires that made up the dataset. The repertoires were released in a freely available public database intended as a resource for research on the immune response to SARS-CoV-2. Samples were obtained from the ongoing ImmuneRACE study (first 160 participants) and from 950 to 1,500 subjects provided by 6 global collaborators. A de-identified subject ID, COVID-19 status, age in years and sex were almost always included in the sample metadata. Where HLA class I and class II types were available, the types were taken from metadata supplied by the sample provider, not from assay-based typing.

TCRbeta CDR3 regions were amplified from genomic DNA using the immunoSEQ Assay, a bias-controlled multiplex PCR. Per the original workflow: Nucleated cell counts per sample were estimated from amplification of reference gene primers within the assay. To quantify the absolute abundance of each unique TCRbeta CDR3 rearrangement, sequence reads were collapsed and filtered. For each sample, productive Simpson clonality was calculated as the square root of Simpson's diversity index across productive rearrangements. As stored in TCRdb, this immuneACCESS dataset retains in-frame rearrangements with V and J assigned. A fraction of the clones does not appear; measured against another copy, unresolved V genes explain less than half of the discrepancy, and the remainder lacks a known reason. From that table come the V and J calls and clone size; the DNA was used to work out D and trimming. Present in this sample are around 100,000 clones, approximately 81% of which were seen just once. Jointly, the top ten make up 2% to 2.5% of the sample.

Concerning this clone itself: It has no known antigen specificity. No qualities accompany the bases; no much larger clone lies one base away.

From the cysteine up to the phenylalanine, the CDR3 has a length of 16 residues. The read is trimmed to its CDR3 DNA, 48 bases read in frame from base 1. Compared with germline, V lacks 5 bases and J lacks 4 bases; bases without a gene match: 7. CDR1 and CDR2, looked up from the germline V gene, are KGHSH and LQKENI. Overall study results and their limits: The amount of clinical and demographic metadata varied by source and participant and was provided uncurated.

Each collaborating institution followed its own protocols to collect whole blood in K2EDTA tubes. Collaborator samples were shipped for TCRbeta analysis as frozen whole blood, isolated PBMCs, or DNA extracted from either sample type. This receptor was obtained from a human donor in a cohort sampled during active COVID-19. The sample consisted of peripheral blood. The rearranged chain carries TRBV18 and TRBJ2-3, with TRBD2 identical over 12 junction bases. CDR3 protein: CASSSRLAGEADTQYF. The DNA sequence is as follows: TGTGCCAGCTCATCACGACTAGCGGGAGAGGCAGATACGCAGTATTTT. Reference TRBV18 and TRBJ2-3 genes cover what lies past the CDR3, so the full variable domain is NAGVMQNPRHLVRRRGQEARLRCSPMKGHSHVYWYRQLPEEGLKFMVYLQKENIIDESGMPKERFSAEFPKEGPSILRIQQVVRGDSAAYFCASSSRLAGEADTQYFGPGTRLTVL.